This TCR beta chain derives from a study of T-cell reconstitution after alpha-beta-depleted transplantation in children. Notes on the study in general: Fresh T-cell production supplied most of the T-cell counts and diversity seen one year after transplant. Certain patients had high TCRbeta diversity at day 60, and it came from recipient T cells and thymic progenitors that survived. Expanded clones from the graft, numbering several hundred, reportedly supplied alpha-beta T cells about two months after transplant.

TCRbeta library preparation incorporated unique molecular identifiers. One entry per CDR3 protein results from TCRdb running MiXCR on the PCR reads. The sample has 900,000 or so distinct CDR3 sequences; roughly 16% are singletons. The length of the CDR3 is 16 residues. In germline, CDR1 is SGDLS, CDR2 YYNGEE. The trim removed 1 base at V and 6 bases at J, leaving 9 bases unmatched. This clonotype was recorded at least ten times. Antigen unknown. The sample was PBMCs, mostly from graft donor cells, taken 360 days after TCRalphabeta/CD19-depleted stem cell transplant. The clonotype comes from a male patient aged 10 to 17 who had a stem cell transplant for acute lymphoblastic leukemia, so the T cells may come from the graft donor. The genes are TRBV9 and TRBJ2-2, with TRBD2 matching 7 bases. CDR3 protein: CASSVRSGRAPGELFF. CDR3 DNA sequence: TGTGCCAGCAGCGTAAGGAGTGGGAGGGCCCCCGGGGAGCTGTTTTTT.